This entry features one T cell receptor (beta chain) sequence. This clonotype appeared a few times. Its antigen is not yet known. A much larger clone differs from this one at a single base, so this may be a read error. TCR libraries were constructed from 400 ng RNA using the Immunoverse kit, and molecular barcoded adaptors covering alpha/delta and beta/gamma chains were employed. The same RNA used for transcriptome sequencing was used for TCR library preparation. An Illumina HiSeq 4000 with 2 x 150 cycles was used to sequence the TCR libraries. The paper's data handling went like this. Using MiXCR, which included quality filtering and error correction, TCR reads were aligned to human V, D, J and C references and then assembled into CDR3 clonotypes. Clonotype counts and gene usage diversity were analyzed with the tcR package in R. For inspection of raw mapping reads, RNA-seq reads were mapped by STAR aligner version 2.5.3a onto GRCh37 of the human genome. To test the effect of sequencing depth on detected clonotypes, IR-seq fastq files were randomly downsampled using Seqtk 1.3. TCRdb cleaned the public reads at Q25 with fastp, built clones with MiXCR and kept in-frame beta chains. Here each entry gathers all rows of one CDR3 protein and keeps the most common genes and DNA. TCRdb, not the authors, supplied the V and J calls. This sample is represented by 20,000 to 25,000 distinct CDR3 sequences; around 13% of them were singletons. Around 66% of the sample rests with the top ten.

Reading the germline V gene gives CDR1 MNHEY and CDR2 SVGAGI. Including cysteine and phenylalanine, the CDR3 has 15 amino acids. Only the CDR3 region is kept as DNA, spanning 45 bases read in frame from base 1. The V and J ends are trimmed by 6 bases and 2 bases, leaving 14 bases between them. Every patient had bone marrow sampled at the time of active disease. Ficoll-Hypaque density gradient centrifugation was used to isolate bone marrow mononuclear cells. Myeloma plasma cells were removed and CD138-negative cells were collected by negative selection after labeling with CD138 magnetic microbeads on a MACS separator. Flow cytometry with CD138 antibodies on an Attune NxT was used to check how pure the isolated cells were. TRIzol reagent was used to extract total RNA, which was then quantified with a NanoDrop spectrophotometer. Paired RNA-seq and IR-seq were performed on each patient's CD138-negative bone marrow sample.

The sample originates from a study of read filtering for tumor transcriptome and immune sequencing (TCRdb year 2020). Broadly, across the study: Of the patients in the cohort, around 17 were male and over 11 were female, and their mean age was 65.9 years, with a range of about 47 to 85. By revised international staging, fewer than ten patients were R-ISS I, roughly 17 were R-ISS II and over five were R-ISS III. After DNase treatment, whole-transcriptome libraries were prepared with the TruSeq RNA Access Library Prep Kit. Per sample, about 3.5 to 10.27 million TCR-region mapped reads were obtained with IR-seq, compared with only about 80 to 1,300 with RNA-seq. Using the same bone marrow samples, the study compared TCR repertoires obtained by targeted immune repertoire sequencing with those obtained by bulk whole-transcriptome sequencing. A main aim was a read-filtering strategy for immune repertoire data, specifically whether clonotypes supported by a single read should be removed.

What the work shows at the level of the full study, not this receptor alone: The sorted CD138-negative fraction was a mixed bone marrow immune population, not purified T cells. Compared with RNA-seq, IR-seq captured clonotypes at much greater depth and more reliably, and a smaller IR-seq throughput was enough to identify most of the shared clonotypes. Single-read clonotypes made up around 82% of clonotypes but around 3.8% of total reads in IR-seq, and just under 75% of clonotypes and about 45% of reads in RNA-seq. The correlation between IR-seq and RNA-seq shared clonotype proportions rose when single-read clonotypes were removed.

The specimen sequenced was a population of CD138-negative cells sorted from bone marrow. According to the study, the label for this sample's cell subset or site signals: bone marrow mononuclear cells depleted of CD138+ plasma/myeloma cells by negative magnetic selection. The rearranged segments are TRBV6-5 and TRBJ1-5; 5 matching bases give a weak D call of TRBD1. The receptor comes from a donor at least 40 years old with multiple myeloma. The CDR3 in this case is CASSKTGRRNQPQHF. The bases are TGTGCCAGCAGCAAGACGGGGCGCCGCAATCAGCCCCAGCATTTT.